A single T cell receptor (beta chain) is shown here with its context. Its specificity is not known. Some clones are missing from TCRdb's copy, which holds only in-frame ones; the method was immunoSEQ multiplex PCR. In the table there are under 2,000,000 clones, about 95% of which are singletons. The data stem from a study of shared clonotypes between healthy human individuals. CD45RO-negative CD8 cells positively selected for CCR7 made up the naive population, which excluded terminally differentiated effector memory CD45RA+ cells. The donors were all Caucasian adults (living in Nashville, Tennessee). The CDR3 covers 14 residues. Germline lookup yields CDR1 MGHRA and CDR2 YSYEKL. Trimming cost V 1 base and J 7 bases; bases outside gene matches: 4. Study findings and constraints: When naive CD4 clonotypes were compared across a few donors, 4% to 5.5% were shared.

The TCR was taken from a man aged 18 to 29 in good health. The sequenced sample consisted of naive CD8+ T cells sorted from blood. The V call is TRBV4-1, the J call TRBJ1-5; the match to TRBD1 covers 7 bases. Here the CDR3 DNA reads TGCGCCAGCAGCCAAGTTCAACAGGGGCAGCCCCAGCATTTT. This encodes CASSQVQQGQPQHF.